This T cell receptor beta chain was retrieved from a study of human T cells and chemical hapten exposure. TCRdb redid the calling of the RACE reads with MiXCR, one entry per CDR3 protein. The sample contains tens of thousands of distinct CDR3 sequences, roughly a tenth of which appear only once. The time point denotes: patch test 1, 2 weeks after DPC sensitization. As for treatment: therapeutic diphenylcyclopropenone sensitization with weekly scalp DPC. This clonotype was found a few times. In germline, CDR1 is MNHEY, CDR2 SVGAGI. The CDR3 contains 12 residues. With 4 bases removed from V and 10 bases from J, the gap between germline ends came to 12 bases.

The starting material was whole blood, obtained in connection with sensitization to the hapten diphenylcyclopropenone (DPC). The TCR originated in a woman in her thirties or forties with alopecia areata. Some clones in this sample may be carry-over from other donors' samples. The rearrangement joins TRBV6-5 to TRBJ2-3; D is possibly TRBD1 (5 bases). CDR3 amino acids: CASSSRVAAQYF. CDR3 in DNA: TGTGCCAGCAGTTCCAGGGTTGCTGCGCAGTATTTT.